The 27 T cell receptor beta chains below all came from one sample that was sequenced in a study of T cell responses to AZD1222 COVID-19 vaccine. Clones were read by immunoSEQ multiplex PCR, and TCRdb kept only the in-frame ones, dropping some. The sample shows 90,000 to 150,000 clones, roughly 90% of them seen only once. The material sequenced was peripheral blood, taken on day 0 of AZD1222 vaccination. All receptors derive from an adult in good health.

The chain has TRBV2 and TRBJ1-2; D ambiguous. Trimming stripped 0 bases from V and 8 bases from J, with 10 bases between. CDR3 length: 13 amino acids. Per germline, CDR1 SNHLY and CDR2 FYNNEI. The CDR3 DNA sequence: TGTGCCAGCAGTGAAGCGGGCGGTATCGGCTACACCTTC. This translates into CASSEAGGIGYTF.

The gene calls are TRBV24-1 and TRBJ1-5; perhaps TRBD1 as D (6 bases). The CDR3 runs 15 residues. Trimming removed 3 bases from V and 2 bases from J, with 10 bases in between. Germline V CDR1 and CDR2: KGHDR, SFDVKD. CDR3 loop: CATSDGGAGNQPQHF. The CDR3 DNA is TGTGCCACCAGTGATGGGGGGGCCGGCAATCAGCCCCAGCATTTT.

The chain employs TRBV7-2 and TRBJ1-2; D ambiguous. Trimming removed 2 bases from V and 4 bases from J, with 8 bases in between. Germline CDR1 SGHTA, CDR2 FQGNSA. This CDR3 has 13 residues. The CDR3 DNA reads TGTGCCAGCAGCTTAAAGACGGCCTATGGCTACACCTTC. This encodes CASSLKTAYGYTF. The entire variable domain, with the rest obtained from reference TRBV7-2 and TRBJ1-2, is as follows: GAGVSQSPSNKVTEKGKDVELRCDPISGHTALYWYRQSLGQGLEFLIYFQGNSAPDKSGLPSDRFSAERTGGSVSTLTIQRTQQEDSAVYLCASSLKTAYGYTFGSGTRLTVV.

The chain joins TRBV5-1 to TRBJ1-1; TRBD1 aligns across 7 bases. Germline V lookup: CDR1 SGHRS, CDR2 YFSETQ. J was trimmed by 4 bases and V by 0 bases; bases with no gene match: 9. The CDR3 totals 16 residues. CDR3 loop: CASSLGQGRVGTEAFF. Here the CDR3 DNA reads TGCGCCAGCAGCTTGGGACAGGGAAGGGTAGGCACTGAAGCTTTCTTT.

J is TRBJ1-2 and V is TRBV6-5, with 7 bases identical to TRBD1. Trimming at V came to 5 bases and at J to 7 bases, leaving 13 bases not matched to a gene. The V gene's germline CDR1 is MNHEY and CDR2 SVGAGI. The CDR3 extends over 15 amino acids. In DNA, the CDR3 is TGTGCCAGCAGTCCAAAGCAGGGGGGGCGGAGTGGCTACACCTTC. Protein product: CASSPKQGGRSGYTF.

The CDR3 is CASSLGQVGLGTEAFF. The DNA for the CDR3 is TGTGCCAGCAGCTTAGGGCAGGTGGGTCTCGGGACTGAAGCTTTCTTT. The V and J genes are TRBV7-9 and TRBJ1-1; D unresolved. Germline V gives CDR1 SEHNR, CDR2 FQNEAQ (reference sequence). The CDR3 has 16 amino acids. V lost 1 base and J lost 5, with 17 bases in between. Complete variable domain (other parts from reference TRBV7-9 and TRBJ1-1): DTGVSQNPRHKITKRGQNVTFRCDPISEHNRLYWYRQTLGQGPEFLTYFQNEAQLEKSRLLSDRFSAERPKGSFSTLEIQRTEQGDSAMYLCASSLGQVGLGTEAFFGQGTRLTVV.

This chain links TRBV6-5 with TRBJ1-5, with 7 bases identical to TRBD1. Trimming at V came to 6 bases and at J to 4 bases, leaving 9 bases not matched to a gene. Germline values: CDR1 MNHEY, CDR2 SVGAGI. The CDR3 is 15 amino acids. The CDR3 region is CASSQTGSPNQPQHF. Written as DNA, the CDR3 is TGTGCCAGCAGCCAGACAGGGAGCCCGAATCAGCCCCAGCATTTT.

The V and J genes are TRBV7-6 and TRBJ2-1, with D maybe TRBD1 (6 bases). V was pared by 5 bases and J by 5 bases, with 19 bases between. Germline V gene lookup returns CDR1 SGHVS and CDR2 FNYEAQ. The CDR3 spans 16 residues. CDR3 amino acids: CASSLPRGQKDNEQFF. As DNA, the CDR3 is TGTGCCAGCAGCCTCCCTCGCGGACAGAAAGACAATGAGCAGTTCTTC.

This rearrangement joins TRBV11-2 to TRBJ2-3; D may be TRBD1 or TRBD2 (5 bases each). The V gene lost 5 bases and the J gene lost 2 bases, with 14 bases spanning the gap. CDR1 is SGHAT and CDR2 is FQNNGV in the germline V gene. This CDR3 region has 15 residues. The CDR3 loop is CASSLAGTLTDTQYF. CDR3 nucleotides: TGTGCCAGCAGCCTCGCCGGGACCCTCACAGATACGCAGTATTTT.

This chain connects TRBV12-3 or TRBV12-4 to TRBJ2-5; weak D call: TRBD1 (5 bases). CDR3 size: 12 residues. V lost 9 bases and J lost 5, with 13 bases in between. CDR3 sequence: CASSIYRETQYF. As DNA, the CDR3 is TGTGCCAGTTCTATTTACAGGGAGACCCAGTACTTC.

V gene TRBV4-1 combines with J gene TRBJ1-1; D not resolved. V dropped 1 base and J dropped 1 base, with 10 bases sitting between them. The CDR3 runs to 15 residues. CDR1 and CDR2 (germline): MGHRA, YSYEKL. DNA for the CDR3: TGCGCCAGCAGCCAAGTCCTAACCCAGAACACTGAAGCTTTCTTT. It codes for CASSQVLTQNTEAFF.

The chain recombines TRBV27 with TRBJ2-3, with D possibly being TRBD2 (5 bases). Germline V gene data show CDR1 as MNHEY and CDR2 as SMNVEV (reference sequence). The CDR3 has 11 residues. Trimming shortened V by 8 bases and J by 9 bases, and 12 bases separated the two germline ends. The CDR3 region has the DNA TGTGCCAGCCACCGGGATCACACGCAGTATTTT. Amino acids: CASHRDHTQYF.

The CDR3 region is CASSLVGTGDGYTF. CDR3 nucleotide sequence: TGTGCCAGCAGCTTAGTTGGGACAGGGGACGGCTACACCTTC. This chain joins TRBV7-9 and TRBJ1-2; 10 nucleotides line up with TRBD1. Germline V gene lookup returns CDR1 SEHNR and CDR2 FQNEAQ (reference sequence). The J segment lost 8 bases and the V segment lost 1 base, leaving 4 bases of the junction unmatched. CDR3 length equals 14 residues.

V usage is TRBV4-2 and J usage is TRBJ1-4; a weak D match, TRBD1 (6 bases). The CDR3 length is 19 residues. The V and J ends lost 2 bases and 8 bases respectively, with 27 bases between them. Looked up from germline, CDR1 is LGHNA and CDR2 is YNFKEQ. In nucleotides, the CDR3 is TGTGCCAGCAGCCAATATAAAAGGGGAGGGGGGCTACGCGCAGAAAAACTGTTTTTT. Its translation is CASSQYKRGGGLRAEKLFF.

This chain connects TRBV19 to TRBJ1-5; no firm D call. Germline V CDR1 and CDR2: LNHDA, SQIVND (reference sequence). The CDR3 consists of 13 residues. V lost 5 bases, J lost 4 bases, and 9 bases lay in between. The chain's CDR3 is CASSLWGNQPQHF. The CDR3 DNA sequence: TGTGCCAGTAGTCTGTGGGGAAATCAGCCCCAGCATTTT.

Here the CDR3 DNA reads TGTGCCAGCTCTAGGTCGGGTAGCAATCAGCCCCAGCATTTT. It specifies CASSRSGSNQPQHF. The chain is built from TRBV2 and TRBJ1-5; D is uncertain. CDR1 and CDR2 (germline): SNHLY, FYNNEI. V was clipped by 8 bases and J by 0 bases, with 11 bases between them. The CDR3 runs 14 residues.

The CDR3 here is CASSLGTVMNTEAFF. For the CDR3, the DNA is TGTGCCAGCAGCTTAGGGACAGTAATGAACACTGAAGCTTTCTTT. The chain joins TRBV11-2 to TRBJ1-1; tentatively, D is TRBD1 (6 bases). The V gene's germline CDR1 is SGHAT and CDR2 FQNNGV. Deletions cut 1 base from V and 0 bases from J, with 9 bases between. CDR3 size: 15 residues.

J is TRBJ1-2 and V is TRBV6-1; D is perhaps TRBD1 (6 bases). Germline V gene data show CDR1 as MNHNS and CDR2 as SASEGT. The CDR3 covers 16 residues. The ends were cut back, 4 bases at V and 6 bases at J, with 21 bases in the middle. The CDR3 loop reads CASSVRGSGGLDGYTF. CDR3 coding DNA: TGTGCCAGCAGTGTCAGGGGAAGTGGTGGATTGGATGGCTACACCTTC.

V is TRBV7-2 and J is TRBJ1-2, with a tentative D call TRBD1 (6 bases). The V end was cut by 7 bases, the J end by 4 bases, with 16 bases between. The CDR3 runs to 14 residues. Germline V gene sequence: CDR1 SGHTA, CDR2 FQGNSA. Here the CDR3 reads CASTPRGAGYGYTF. The CDR3 coding sequence is TGTGCCAGCACCCCTCGGGGGGCGGGCTATGGCTACACCTTC. The entire variable domain, with the rest obtained from reference TRBV7-2 and TRBJ1-2, is as follows: GAGVSQSPSNKVTEKGKDVELRCDPISGHTALYWYRQSLGQGLEFLIYFQGNSAPDKSGLPSDRFSAERTGGSVSTLTIQRTQQEDSAVYLCASTPRGAGYGYTFGSGTRLTVV.

This chain uses TRBV3-1 (or the pseudogene TRBV3-2) with TRBJ2-3; no definite D call. CDR3 length equals 16 residues. Deletions cut 0 bases from V and 3 bases from J, with 13 bases between. The V gene's germline CDR1 is LGHDT and CDR2 YNNKEL (reference sequence). The CDR3 DNA sequence: TGTGCCAGCAGCCAAGACGGTGTGTTTGAGACAGATACGCAGTATTTT. Protein product: CASSQDGVFETDTQYF.

V and J are TRBV7-6 and TRBJ1-2, with D possibly matching TRBD1 (6 bases). The CDR3 extends over 15 amino acids. The germline gives CDR1 SGHVS, CDR2 FNYEAQ. The V and J ends lost 1 base and 4 bases respectively, with 13 bases between them. The CDR3: CASSLESVGAYGYTF. CDR3 coding DNA: TGTGCCAGCAGCTTAGAATCAGTGGGGGCCTATGGCTACACCTTC.

This chain uses TRBV4-1 with TRBJ2-5, with D perhaps matching TRBD1 (5 bases). The V and J ends lost 0 bases and 14 bases respectively, with 13 bases between them. The V gene's germline CDR1 is MGHRA and CDR2 YSYEKL. The CDR3 consists of 12 residues. The CDR3 is CASSQEKGRVYF. The CDR3 nucleotides read TGCGCCAGCAGCCAAGAGAAGGGCAGGGTCTACTTC.

The gene calls are TRBV19 and TRBJ1-1; tentative D call: TRBD1 (6 bases). V shed 3 bases and J shed 1 base, with 15 bases lying between them. There are 16 residues in the CDR3. Germline-derived CDR1 and CDR2 are LNHDA and SQIVND (reference sequence). DNA of the CDR3: TGTGCCAGTAGTATCCCCCGACAGGTTGAGAACACTGAAGCTTTCTTT. The encoded protein is CASSIPRQVENTEAFF.

The rearrangement joins TRBV6-5 to TRBJ2-2; 12 bases line up with TRBD2. The CDR3 has 15 amino acids. Germline assignment: CDR1 MNHEY and CDR2 SVGAGI. The V and J ends lost 2 bases and 5 bases, in that order; junction bases with no gene match: 0. CDR3 in DNA: TGTGCCAGCAGTTACCTAGCGGGGGGGACCGGGGAGCTGTTTTTT. It specifies CASSYLAGGTGELFF.

The DNA of the CDR3 is TGTGCCAGCAGCTGGAAACAAAACCCGGGACAGAAAAACATTCAGTACTTC. It translates to CASSWKQNPGQKNIQYF. This sequence joins TRBV7-2 and TRBJ2-4, with 7 bases fitting TRBD1. Losses at the gene ends were 4 bases for V and 4 bases for J; bases not matched to a gene: 13. Germline V gives CDR1 SGHTA, CDR2 FQGNSA. The CDR3 runs 17 residues.

The chain couples TRBV9 to TRBJ2-2; the D gene is possibly TRBD1 (5 bases). The CDR3 contains 15 residues. V lost 8 bases and J lost 4, with 18 bases in between. CDR1 and CDR2 from the germline V gene are SGDLS and YYNGEE. The CDR3 is CASYPTQGFTGELFF. The CDR3 DNA is TGTGCCAGTTATCCTACTCAGGGATTCACCGGGGAGCTGTTTTTT.

The genes are TRBV5-5 and TRBJ2-2, with a weak D call TRBD1 (6 bases). The CDR3 spans 16 residues. Germline-derived CDR1 and CDR2 are SGHKS and YYEKEE (reference sequence). Trimming cost V 4 bases and J 4 bases, with 17 bases left between them. The CDR3: CASSITPGARTGELFF. As DNA, the CDR3 is TGTGCCAGCAGCATTACCCCAGGGGCGCGCACCGGGGAGCTGTTTTTT.